A single sample is the source of the 16 T cell receptor beta chains below, sequenced in a study of beta chain features in type 1 diabetes. Findings of the study overall: Type 1 diabetes patients had moderately but significantly shorter TCRB CDR3s in all four CD4+ subsets.

These TCRs are of unknown antigen specificity. The investigators reverse transcribed all of the isolated RNA, so they sequenced expressed TCRB transcripts. Sequencing used immunoSEQ multiplex PCR; TCRdb keeps in-frame clones, though not all of them. The sample consists of some 700,000 clones, 13% of them appearing once. The specimen was naive CD4+ T cells from blood. Receptors originate from a man aged 18-30 years with type 1 diabetes.

The rearrangement uses TRBV6-5 and TRBJ1-2; unclear D gene. The length of the CDR3 is 14 residues. CDR1 and CDR2 (germline): MNHEY, SVGAGI. V shed 6 bases and J shed 2 bases, with 13 bases lying between them. The CDR3 region is CASRMDGLNYGYTF. The CDR3 DNA reads as TGTGCCAGCAGAATGGATGGATTGAACTATGGCTACACCTTC.

This clone was detected only a few times. J is TRBJ1-6 and V is TRBV5-1; possible D gene TRBD1, 5 bases. Germline V gene sequence: CDR1 SGHRS, CDR2 YFSETQ. The CDR3 runs 15 residues. The V end was cut by 0 bases, the J end by 7 bases, with 11 bases between. The CDR3 DNA follows: TGCGCCAGCAGCTTGGGCGGGACGCCCAATTCACCCCTCCACTTT. This codes for CASSLGGTPNSPLHF. Full variable domain (outside the CDR3, taken from reference TRBV5-1 and TRBJ1-6): KAGVTQTPRYLIKTRGQQVTLSCSPISGHRSVSWYQQTPGQGLQFLFEYFSETQRNKGNFPGRFSGRQFSNSRSEMNVSTLELGDSALYLCASSLGGTPNSPLHFGNGTRLTVT.

This chain joins TRBV7-2 and TRBJ2-5; the D is unclear. Between the trimmed V and J ends, which lost 6 bases and 3 bases, there was a span of 11 bases. Per germline, CDR1 SGHTA and CDR2 FQGNSA. The CDR3 is made up of 13 amino acids. The CDR3 DNA is TGTGCCAGCAGTCAGTGGTGGGAAGAGACCCAGTACTTC. Encoded protein: CASSQWWEETQYF.

This clone was seen a handful of times. The chain recombines TRBV6-5 with TRBJ1-2; no firm D call. Germline values: CDR1 MNHEY, CDR2 SVGAGI. Deletions cut 10 bases from V and 3 bases from J, with 9 bases between. The CDR3 contains 11 residues. The CDR3 DNA reads TGTGCCACTTACCTTGACTATGGCTACACCTTC. Protein product: CATYLDYGYTF.

V is TRBV6-1 and J is TRBJ2-1; 8 bases map to TRBD2. V was pared by 4 bases and J by 5 bases, with 10 bases of the junction left unmatched. The CDR3 has 16 amino acids. Germline CDR1 reads MNHNS; CDR2 reads SASEGT. CDR3 sequence: CASSGAGAGGHNEQFF. DNA for the CDR3: TGTGCCAGCAGTGGTGCCGGCGCGGGGGGCCACAATGAGCAGTTCTTC.

This clone was picked up a small number of times. This chain uses TRBV29-1 with TRBJ1-2; tentative D call: TRBD1 (6 bases). The V and J ends lost 6 bases and 2 bases respectively, with 13 bases between them. Per germline, CDR1 SQVTM and CDR2 ANQGSEA. The CDR3 covers 13 residues. DNA for the CDR3: TGCAGCGTCACAGGGAGGTTCAACTATGGCTACACCTTC. Translating gives CSVTGRFNYGYTF.

The chain recombines TRBV29-1 with TRBJ1-1; D remains ambiguous. The germline V gene has CDR1 SQVTM and CDR2 ANQGSEA. Trimming pared 6 bases from V and 3 bases from J, leaving 8 bases between. The CDR3 is made up of 11 amino acids. CDR3 sequence reads: CSVSADTEAFF. CDR3 DNA sequence: TGCAGCGTCTCTGCGGACACTGAAGCTTTCTTT.

This clone has a handful of counts. The chain carries TRBV28 and TRBJ2-5; a weak D match, TRBD1 (6 bases). This CDR3 is 14 amino acids long. The germline V gene has CDR1 MDHEN and CDR2 SYDVKM. V was shortened by 6 bases and J by 4 bases, with 15 bases between the two germline ends. For the CDR3, the DNA is TGTGCCAGCAGCCGACCCCAGGGGCGAGAGACCCAGTACTTC. Translating gives CASSRPQGRETQYF. Variable domain in full (rest from reference TRBV28 and TRBJ2-5): DVKVTQSSRYLVKRTGEKVFLECVQDMDHENMFWYRQDPGLGLRLIYFSYDVKMKEKGDIPEGYSVSREKKERFSLILESASTNQTSMYLCASSRPQGRETQYFGPGTRLLVL.

This clone came up a few times. This chain connects TRBV27 to TRBJ1-1, with 7 positions matching TRBD1. Germline trimming cut 3 bases from V and 3 bases from J; bases unmatched to any gene: 4. The CDR3 totals 14 residues. Germline CDR1 is MNHEY and CDR2 is SMNVEV (reference sequence). Here the CDR3 DNA reads TGTGCCAGCAGTTTCGACAGGGTGGACACTGAAGCTTTCTTT. This encodes CASSFDRVDTEAFF.

The chain has TRBV29-1 and TRBJ1-3, with no clear D. The CDR3 totals 14 residues. Trimming left V 4 bases short and J 0 bases short, with 10 bases between. The V gene's germline CDR1 is SQVTM and CDR2 ANQGSEA. CDR3 sequence reads: CSVVGSSSGNTIYF. The CDR3 DNA sequence: TGCAGCGTTGTAGGTTCGAGCTCTGGAAACACCATATATTTT.

This clone has just a few counts. The gene calls are TRBV9 and TRBJ2-7; 10 bases align to TRBD2. The ends lost 0 bases at V and 7 bases at J; junction bases unmatched: 13. CDR1 is SGDLS and CDR2 is YYNGEE in the germline V gene. This CDR3 region has 17 residues. CDR3 protein: CASSVAGLAGDPREQYF. The CDR3 DNA is TGTGCCAGCAGCGTAGCTGGGCTAGCGGGGGACCCCCGGGAGCAGTACTTC.

This clone was seen a handful of times. CDR3: CASSQEPGAVGELFF. The CDR3 DNA is TGCGCCAGCAGCCAAGAGCCGGGGGCGGTCGGGGAGCTGTTTTTT. The chain carries TRBV4-1 and TRBJ2-2; either TRBD1 or TRBD2 may fit D (6 bases each). The CDR3 spans 15 residues. V shed 0 bases and J shed 7 bases, with 12 bases lying between them. CDR1 and CDR2 (germline): MGHRA, YSYEKL.

The chain employs TRBV7-9 and TRBJ1-1, with 8 bases matching TRBD1. Germline CDR1 reads SEHNR; CDR2 reads FQNEAQ (reference sequence). J was trimmed by 3 bases and V by 4 bases; bases with no gene match: 4. The CDR3 spans 14 residues. CDR3 loop: CASSWQGADTEAFF. In DNA, the CDR3 is TGTGCCAGCAGCTGGCAGGGGGCAGACACTGAAGCTTTCTTT. Full variable domain (outside the CDR3, taken from reference TRBV7-9 and TRBJ1-1): DTGVSQNPRHKITKRGQNVTFRCDPISEHNRLYWYRQTLGQGPEFLTYFQNEAQLEKSRLLSDRFSAERPKGSFSTLEIQRTEQGDSAMYLCASSWQGADTEAFFGQGTRLTVV.

This clone was counted between two and nine times. A junction end diverges from the germline sequence, so it may reflect a read error. The rearrangement joins TRBV29-1 to TRBJ2-1; D is unclear. CDR1 is SQVTM, CDR2 ANQGSEA, per germline. CDR3 size: 13 residues. CDR3 residues: CSVEGRLFNEQFF. The CDR3 DNA is TGCAGCGTCGAAGGGCGGTTGTTCAATGAGCAGTTCTTC.

The chain links TRBV20-1 to TRBJ1-1; tentatively, D is TRBD1 (5 bases). Germline V lookup: CDR1 DFQATT, CDR2 SNEGSKA (reference sequence). The CDR3 length is 11 residues. The V and J ends lost 6 bases and 0 bases respectively, with 5 bases between them. This CDR3 is CSAGVNTEAFF. CDR3 coding DNA: TGCAGTGCAGGGGTGAACACTGAAGCTTTCTTT.

The V call is TRBV30, the J call TRBJ2-5; 9 nucleotides agree with TRBD2. The CDR3 has 15 amino acids. The J segment lost 2 bases and the V segment lost 3 bases, leaving 7 bases of the junction unmatched. Germline CDR1 reads GTSNPN; CDR2 reads SVGIG (reference sequence). CDR3 sequence reads: CAWRIAGEKQETQYF. The CDR3 region has the DNA TGTGCCTGGAGGATAGCGGGGGAAAAACAAGAGACCCAGTACTTC.